The 25 T cell receptor beta chains given below trace back to one sample, sequenced in a study of cytomegalovirus exposure and HLA in healthy donors. The PCR used 60 Vbeta and 13 Jbeta primers. Clones were read by immunoSEQ multiplex PCR, and TCRdb kept only the in-frame ones, dropping some. Seen here are approximately 190,000 clones, 82% observed once, and the top ten hold 5.5% to 7%. Specimen: PBMCs. These TCRs come from a woman aged 50 to 60 in good health and CMV-seropositive.

This clone appeared once. CDR3 sequence (DNA): TGCAGCGTGGCCCGACAGGGGGCAGAGACCCAGTACTTC. The encoded protein is CSVARQGAETQYF. The chain uses TRBV29-1 and TRBJ2-5; 10 bases map to TRBD1. This CDR3 region has 13 residues. V trimming: 6 bases; J trimming: 4 bases; junction bases outside the gene matches: 5. Germline V gives CDR1 SQVTM, CDR2 ANQGSEA. Using reference TRBV29-1 and TRBJ2-5 for the parts outside the CDR3, the full variable domain is SAVISQKPSRDICQRGTSLTIQCQVDSQVTMMFWYRQQPGQSLTLIATANQGSEATYESGFVIDKFPISRPNLTFSTLTVSNMSPEDSSIYLCSVARQGAETQYFGPGTRLLVL.

The rearrangement joins TRBV28 to TRBJ1-5; 7 bases align to TRBD1. Germline loops: CDR1 MDHEN, CDR2 SYDVKM. This CDR3 has 15 amino acids. V lost 5 bases and J lost 6; bases outside the gene matches: 10. The chain's CDR3 is CASSPNYRGGQPQHF. CDR3 sequence (DNA): TGTGCCAGCAGTCCGAATTACAGGGGAGGTCAGCCCCAGCATTTT.

J is TRBJ2-3 and V is TRBV18; tentatively, D is TRBD2 (6 bases). CDR1 and CDR2 from the germline V gene are KGHSH and LQKENI. CDR3 length equals 15 residues. Trimming removed 2 bases at V and 0 bases at J, with 9 bases between. As DNA, the CDR3 is TGTGCCAGCTCACCATTCCGGGAGAGCACAGATACGCAGTATTTT. The encoded protein is CASSPFRESTDTQYF. The whole variable domain, remainder taken from reference TRBV18 and TRBJ2-3, is NAGVMQNPRHLVRRRGQEARLRCSPMKGHSHVYWYRQLPEEGLKFMVYLQKENIIDESGMPKERFSAEFPKEGPSILRIQQVVRGDSAAYFCASSPFRESTDTQYFGPGTRLTVL.

As concerns this clone: An end of the junction differs from the germline gene, which may be a read error. The rearrangement links TRBV7-9 to TRBJ2-5; possible D gene TRBD2, 6 bases. The CDR3 is made up of 14 amino acids. Germline CDR1 is SEHNR and CDR2 is FQNEAQ (reference sequence). The CDR3 nucleotides are TGTTCCAGCAGCTTAGGTGCGGGAATGGAGACCCAGTACTTC. Translating it yields CSSSLGAGMETQYF. The complete variable domain, with remaining parts taken from reference TRBV7-9 and TRBJ2-5, reads DTGVSQNPRHKITKRGQNVTFRCDPISEHNRLYWYRQTLGQGPEFLTYFQNEAQLEKSRLLSDRFSAERPKGSFSTLEIQRTEQGDSAMYLCSSSLGAGMETQYFGPGTRLLVL.

This chain links TRBV2 with TRBJ1-4; 7 positions match TRBD1. The CDR3 spans 15 residues. J was trimmed by 7 bases and V by 6 bases; bases with no gene match: 11. Germline CDR1 is SNHLY and CDR2 is FYNNEI. In DNA, the CDR3 is TGTGCCAGCAGGGAAAACCCCAACAGGGGTGAAAAACTGTTTTTT. It encodes CASRENPNRGEKLFF. The variable domain in full, completed from reference TRBV2 and TRBJ1-4, reads EPEVTQTPSHQVTQMGQEVILRCVPISNHLYFYWYRQILGQKVEFLVSFYNNEISEKSEIFDDQFSVERPDGSNFTLKIRSTKLEDSAMYFCASRENPNRGEKLFFGSGTQLSVL.

This chain joins TRBV28 and TRBJ2-5, with D perhaps matching TRBD2 (6 bases). The CDR3 runs to 14 residues. Germline CDR1 and CDR2: MDHEN and SYDVKM. Between the trimmed V and J ends, which lost 5 bases and 9 bases, there was a span of 19 bases. CDR3: CASSPGWGEEAQYF. CDR3 bases: TGTGCCAGCAGTCCCGGCTGGGGGGAGGAGGCCCAGTACTTC.

V is TRBV6-6 and J is TRBJ2-5, with 11 bases aligning to TRBD2. The J call may be in error: the DNA end matches TRBJ2-7 better. CDR1 MNHNY and CDR2 SVGAGI come from the germline V gene (reference sequence). The CDR3 runs 16 residues. This CDR3 is CASSYPTSGSPYEQYF. DNA of the CDR3: TGTGCCAGCAGTTACCCCACTAGCGGGAGCCCCTACGAGCAGTACTTC.

The J gene is TRBJ2-3, the V gene TRBV29-1; D is unresolved. From germline, CDR1 is SQVTM and CDR2 ANQGSEA. This CDR3 has 13 amino acids. The V gene lost 3 bases and the J gene lost 2 bases, with 9 bases spanning the gap. The CDR3 region has the DNA TGCAGCGTTGAGCAGTCACACACAGATACGCAGTATTTT. Protein: CSVEQSHTDTQYF.

In this sample, this clone turned up once. The gene calls are TRBV18 and TRBJ2-3; no clear D gene. Per the germline V gene, CDR1 is KGHSH and CDR2 is LQKENI. Trimming took 3 bases from V and 0 from J, leaving 10 bases between them. The CDR3 is 15 residues long. The DNA for the CDR3 is TGTGCCAGCTCACCTATTCAGACTAGCACAGATACGCAGTATTTT. It translates to CASSPIQTSTDTQYF.

This chain links TRBV7-9 with TRBJ1-2, with TRBD1 matching 7 bases. This CDR3 spans 13 amino acids. Germline assignment: CDR1 SEHNR and CDR2 FQNEAQ (reference sequence). The J segment lost 8 bases and the V segment lost 4 bases, leaving 7 bases of the junction unmatched. CDR3 region: CASSSDRLRGYTF. CDR3 coding DNA: TGTGCCAGCAGCTCGGACAGGCTTCGGGGCTACACCTTC.

The chain uses TRBV7-9 and TRBJ1-1, with 7 bases identical to TRBD1. Per germline, CDR1 SEHNR and CDR2 FQNEAQ (reference sequence). The CDR3 is 15 amino acids. The V segment lost 3 bases and the J segment 4 bases; nucleotides outside the gene matches: 8. CDR3 sequence (DNA): TGTGCCAGCAGCTTCCACAGGGGTTCCGCCACTGAAGCTTTCTTT. It codes for CASSFHRGSATEAFF.

This rearrangement joins TRBV9 to TRBJ2-3, with a weak D call TRBD2 (7 bases). The CDR3 sequence is 17 residues long. Trimming cost V 0 bases and J 0 bases, with 14 bases left between them. Germline CDR1 is SGDLS and CDR2 is YYNGEE. The CDR3 loop reads CASSVEGGGLSTDTQYF. CDR3 nucleotide sequence: TGTGCCAGCAGCGTAGAAGGGGGGGGCCTGAGCACAGATACGCAGTATTTT.

This clone was recorded only once. The rearrangement links TRBV28 to TRBJ1-5; TRBD1 agrees at 7 bases. The V gene's germline CDR1 is MDHEN and CDR2 SYDVKM. V was clipped by 6 bases and J by 3 bases; unmatched bases: 8. CDR3 length: 15 amino acids. DNA of the CDR3: TGTGCCAGCAGCTCGACAGGGTTTAACAATCAGCCCCAGCATTTT. It specifies CASSSTGFNNQPQHF.

The rearrangement uses TRBV6-5 and TRBJ2-3; tentatively, D is TRBD1 (5 bases). CDR1 MNHEY and CDR2 SVGAGI come from the germline V gene. The CDR3 extends over 14 amino acids. V was trimmed by 2 bases and J by 4 bases, leaving 10 bases between them. The CDR3 coding sequence is TGTGCCAGCAGTTACGTCCCAGGGCCAGATACGCAGTATTTT. It encodes CASSYVPGPDTQYF.

This clone appeared a few times. The genes are TRBV7-8 and TRBJ2-1, with TRBD2 matching over 11 bases. The J segment lost 10 bases and the V segment lost 1 base, leaving 6 bases of the junction unmatched. Germline loops: CDR1 SGHVS, CDR2 FQNEAQ. The CDR3 totals 15 residues. CDR3 loop: CASSLVLAGAGEQFF. The CDR3 bases are TGTGCCAGCAGCTTAGTACTAGCGGGGGCCGGGGAGCAGTTCTTC.

The chain recombines TRBV30 with TRBJ1-1; a possible D gene is TRBD1 (5 bases). This CDR3 region has 15 residues. Per the germline V gene, CDR1 is GTSNPN and CDR2 is SVGIG (reference sequence). Trimming stripped 2 bases from V and 3 bases from J, with 16 bases between. The CDR3 coding sequence is TGTGCCTGGAGTATGGCCGGGACGGGGGACACTGAAGCTTTCTTT. It specifies CAWSMAGTGDTEAFF.

The chain has TRBV6-5 and TRBJ2-5, with D uncertain. Trimming took off 2 bases at V and 2 bases at J, with 9 bases between the two ends. Germline CDR1 reads MNHEY; CDR2 reads SVGAGI. This CDR3 region has 14 residues. CDR3: CASSYTRLQETQYF. As DNA, the CDR3 is TGTGCCAGCAGTTACACCCGACTTCAAGAGACCCAGTACTTC.

The rearrangement links TRBV9 to TRBJ2-1; TRBD2 matches 16 bases. The CDR3 has 16 residues. V gave up 4 bases and J gave up 9 bases; unmatched junction bases: 7. In germline, CDR1 is SGDLS, CDR2 YYNGEE. CDR3 sequence reads: CASSPSGLAGGSEQFF. CDR3 nucleotide sequence: TGTGCCAGCAGCCCCTCGGGACTAGCGGGGGGGAGTGAGCAGTTCTTC.

This chain uses TRBV2 with TRBJ2-7, with 11 positions matching TRBD1. This CDR3 is built from 15 residues. The V gene end was trimmed by 5 bases and the J gene end by 4 bases; junction bases not matched to a gene: 7. Germline V lookup: CDR1 SNHLY, CDR2 FYNNEI. The CDR3, as DNA: TGTGCCAGCAGTCGAGGGACAGGGGGTTATTACGAGCAGTACTTC. This encodes CASSRGTGGYYEQYF.

V usage is TRBV5-1 and J usage is TRBJ1-6; D gene uncertain. There are 19 residues in the CDR3. Germline loops: CDR1 SGHRS, CDR2 YFSETQ. V dropped 0 bases and J dropped 1 base, with 17 bases sitting between them. The CDR3: CASSLVGSRAGSYNSPLHF. CDR3 coding DNA: TGCGCCAGCAGCTTGGTGGGGTCGCGGGCCGGGTCCTATAATTCACCCCTCCACTTT.

Comments on this clone: Additional DNA sequences in this sample encode the identical CDR3. The rearrangement links TRBV27 to TRBJ1-6; the D gene is possibly TRBD1 (6 bases). CDR1 MNHEY and CDR2 SMNVEV come from the germline V gene (reference sequence). This CDR3 has 14 amino acids. V lost 5 bases and J 3 bases, leaving 8 bases between the germline ends. CDR3 coding DNA: TGTGCCAGCAGTCTGGACAGCTATAATTCACCCCTCCACTTT. Translation: CASSLDSYNSPLHF.

This clone was found once. The rearrangement uses TRBV7-9 and TRBJ2-7; 12 bases match TRBD2. Germline assignment: CDR1 SEHNR and CDR2 FQNEAQ (reference sequence). The J segment lost 1 base and the V segment lost 5 bases, leaving 6 bases of the junction unmatched. This CDR3 comprises 16 residues. This chain's CDR3 is CASSLRTSGKSYEQYF. The CDR3 DNA reads TGTGCCAGCAGCCTACGGACTAGCGGGAAGTCCTACGAGCAGTACTTC.

This chain joins TRBV6-1 and TRBJ1-1; 11 bases line up with TRBD1. The CDR3 loop spans 18 amino acids. Germline-derived CDR1 and CDR2 are MNHNS and SASEGT. The trim removed 4 bases at V and 3 bases at J, leaving 13 bases unmatched. This chain's CDR3 is CASSGLWDRGILDTEAFF. The CDR3 DNA reads TGTGCCAGCAGTGGGTTGTGGGACAGGGGGATCCTGGACACTGAAGCTTTCTTT.

The rearrangement uses TRBV5-1 and TRBJ1-4, with TRBD1 matching 9 bases. The V segment lost 7 bases and the J segment 2 bases; nucleotides outside the gene matches: 0. The CDR3 spans 13 residues. Germline V gives CDR1 SGHRS, CDR2 YFSETQ. The CDR3 DNA is TGCGCCAGCGGACAGGGGACTAATGAAAAACTGTTTTTT. Translated, it gives CASGQGTNEKLFF.

The chain recombines TRBV2 with TRBJ2-7, with 8 bases that match TRBD1. CDR1 and CDR2 (germline): SNHLY, FYNNEI. This CDR3 is built from 14 residues. The V segment lost 7 bases and the J segment 5 bases; nucleotides outside the gene matches: 10. CDR3: CASNGQGEVNEQYF. DNA of the CDR3: TGTGCCAGCAATGGACAGGGTGAGGTAAACGAGCAGTACTTC.